Listed below are T cell receptor beta chains from one sample, sequenced in a study of T cells in Graves' hyperthyroidism and ophthalmopathy. TCRdb re-called the multiplex PCR reads with MiXCR, one entry per CDR3 protein. The data hold a few hundred thousand distinct CDR3 sequences, with approximately 15% observed a single time. Sequenced input: blood. The origin of the receptors is a woman aged 30 to 39 with Graves' hyperthyroidism. Each CDR3 is given with its conserved first and last residue. Fields, in order: clone size, D gene, CDR3 length, J gene, V gene, CDR3 DNA, CDR3 protein. D genes are given only for firm matches. A row's size may be missing; if present it is once, few, many or a size class.

many	NA	14	TRBJ1-6	TRBV2	TGTGCCAGCAGTGAAGGCCCCGCCGGTTCACCCCTCCACTTT	CASSEGPAGSPLHF
NA	TRBD2	16	TRBJ2-7	TRBV7-9	TGTGCCAGCAGCTTAGCGCTTGGTGCGGGAGGTACCGAGCAGTACTTC	CASSLALGAGGTEQYF
many	TRBD1	16	TRBJ2-3	TRBV9	TGTGCCAGCAGCGTATCCGGGACAGGGGGCACAGATACGCAGTATTTT	CASSVSGTGGTDTQYF
NA	NA	15	TRBJ1-3	TRBV6-1	TGTGCCAGCAGTCAACGGGGGCTAGAGGGAAACACCATATATTTT	CASSQRGLEGNTIYF
few	NA	17	TRBJ1-2	TRBV7-8	TGTGCCAGCAGCCCTGCCCCGGGTCAAATTGTCCAATATGGCTACACCTTC	CASSPAPGQIVQYGYTF
NA	NA	15	TRBJ2-7	TRBV18	TGTGCCAGCTCACCACCGGGTGCAGGATCCTACGAGCAGTACTTC	CASSPPGAGSYEQYF
NA	NA	16	TRBJ1-2	TRBV20-1	TGCAGTGCTAGTCTCTGGCAGCGCTTGCCTAACTATGGCTACACCTTC	CSASLWQRLPNYGYTF
NA	TRBD2	17	TRBJ2-3	TRBV24-1	TGTGCCACCAGTGATTCGGCAGTTGCGGGAGGGGTCGATACGCAGTATTTT	CATSDSAVAGGVDTQYF
NA	TRBD2	14	TRBJ2-2	TRBV29-1	TGCAGCGCCGCCCTTAGCGGGAGCGCCGGGGAGCTGTTTTTT	CSAALSGSAGELFF
NA	NA	15	TRBJ2-7	TRBV7-2	TGTGCCAGCAGCCCCTCCGGGACCAACTCCTACGAGCAGTACTTC	CASSPSGTNSYEQYF
few	TRBD1	14	TRBJ1-4	TRBV6-1	TGTGCCAGCAGGGACAGGGGGCGAGGTGAAAAACTGTTTTTT	CASRDRGRGEKLFF
NA	TRBD1	14	TRBJ2-3	TRBV10-3	TGTGCCATCAACGTAGGGACAGACACAGATACGCAGTATTTT	CAINVGTDTDTQYF
many	NA	14	TRBJ2-7	TRBV7-2	TGTGCCAGCAGCTTAGGTGGGAACTCCTACGAGCAGTACTTC	CASSLGGNSYEQYF
NA	TRBD2	17	TRBJ2-7	TRBV10-3	TGTGCCATCAGTGAGTCGAGACTAGCGGTAATCTCCTACGAGCAGTACTTC	CAISESRLAVISYEQYF
many	TRBD1	15	TRBJ2-1	TRBV20-1	TGCAGTGCAACCCACCGGGACAGGGGATACAATGAGCAGTTCTTC	CSATHRDRGYNEQFF
NA	TRBD2	13	TRBJ2-7	TRBV6-1	TGTGCCAGCAGCACGCCTAGCGGCTACGAGCAGTACTTC	CASSTPSGYEQYF
few	TRBD1	16	TRBJ2-1	TRBV24-1	TGTGCCACCAGTGATATCCGGGACAGGGGGCACAATGAGCAGTTCTTC	CATSDIRDRGHNEQFF
many	TRBD2	18	TRBJ2-3	TRBV20-1	TGCAGTGCTAGTGTAACTAGCGGGAGGGCCTATGGCACAGATACGCAGTATTTT	CSASVTSGRAYGTDTQYF
many	NA	11	TRBJ1-1	TRBV28	TGTGCCTCCACAAGCTCCGCTGAAGCTTTCTTT	CASTSSAEAFF
many	NA	13	TRBJ1-5	TRBV9	TGTGCCAGCAGCGTAGACAATAGTCAGCCCCAGCATTTT	CASSVDNSQPQHF
NA	NA	14	TRBJ2-1	TRBV5-1	TGCGCCAGCAGCTTGGTGACTCTAGGCAATGAGCAGTTCTTC	CASSLVTLGNEQFF
few	TRBD1	17	TRBJ2-1	TRBV14	TGTGCCAGCAGCCAAGATATCGGGACAGTCCATTACAATGAGCAGTTCTTC	CASSQDIGTVHYNEQFF
NA	NA	14	TRBJ2-2	TRBV7-3	TGTGCCAGCAGCTTCACTCAGAACACCGGGGAGCTGTTTTTT	CASSFTQNTGELFF
many	NA	11	TRBJ2-3	TRBV10-3	TGTGCCATCAGGATGGGAGATACGCAGTATTTT	CAIRMGDTQYF
many	NA	15	TRBJ2-1	TRBV5-5	TGTGCCAGCAGCTTCGGGCAGAGCACCTACAATGAGCAGTTCTTC	CASSFGQSTYNEQFF
few	TRBD2	13	TRBJ2-7	TRBV5-1	TGCGCCAGCAGCCCGGAGCGGGAAGGAGAGCAGTACTTC	CASSPEREGEQYF
NA	TRBD1	18	TRBJ2-1	TRBV6-2/TRBV6-3	TGTGCCAGCAGTTACTCCATAAAAACAGGGGACTCCTACAATGAGCAGTTCTTC	CASSYSIKTGDSYNEQFF
NA	TRBD1	16	TRBJ2-2	TRBV6-2/TRBV6-3	TGTGCCAGCAGTGTCACCCGGGACAGGGGGTCCGGGGAGCTGTTTTTT	CASSVTRDRGSGELFF
few	TRBD2	14	TRBJ2-3	TRBV30	TGTGCCTGGTCCCGGGGGGGTAGCACAGATACGCAGTATTTT	CAWSRGGSTDTQYF
NA	TRBD1	16	TRBJ2-4	TRBV3-1	TGTGCCAGCAGCCCGGGACAGAACCTAGCCAAAAACATTCAGTACTTC	CASSPGQNLAKNIQYF
NA	TRBD2	20	TRBJ2-1	TRBV6-1	TGTGCCAGCAGTCCAAGACTAGCGGGAGTATTTGCGCCCCGATACAATGAGCAGTTCTTC	CASSPRLAGVFAPRYNEQFF
many	TRBD2	14	TRBJ2-7	TRBV6-1	TGTGCCAGCAAGCGGGATGGTCGCTCGGGCGAGCAGTACTTC	CASKRDGRSGEQYF
few	NA	14	TRBJ1-5	TRBV4-1	TGCGCCAGCAGCCAGTCGGAAAGCAATCGGCCCCAGCATTTT	CASSQSESNRPQHF
NA	TRBD2	17	TRBJ2-2	TRBV11-2	TGTGCCAGCAGCTTATCGTGGCGGGAGAGTGACACCGGGGAGCTGTTTTTT	CASSLSWRESDTGELFF
many	TRBD1	17	TRBJ1-1	TRBV6-2/TRBV6-3	TGTGCCAGCAGTTACTCGAGACAGGGGTTGATGAACACTGAAGCTTTCTTT	CASSYSRQGLMNTEAFF
few	TRBD1	16	TRBJ2-5	TRBV29-1	TGCAGCGTTGAAGGGCCGACAGGGGTATTACAAGAGACCCAGTACTTC	CSVEGPTGVLQETQYF
many	NA	14	TRBJ2-1	TRBV10-3	TGTGCCTCCGCCACTGACGGGACCTACAATGAGCAGTTCTTC	CASATDGTYNEQFF
many	NA	15	TRBJ2-1	TRBV10-3	TGTGCCATCAGTACGGTAGAAAGCTCCTACAATGAGCAGTTCTTC	CAISTVESSYNEQFF
many	NA	17	TRBJ2-3	TRBV7-8	TGTGCCAGCAGCTTAGCGAGAGGCCTCTCCACCCCAGATACGCAGTATTTT	CASSLARGLSTPDTQYF
NA	TRBD2	14	TRBJ2-3	TRBV5-1	TGCGCCAGCAGCTCGGGACTATCGGCAGATACGCAGTATTTT	CASSSGLSADTQYF
many	TRBD2	14	TRBJ2-1	TRBV6-1	TGTGCCAGCAGTTTTAGCGGGAGGGCCGTTGAGCAGTTCTTC	CASSFSGRAVEQFF
many	NA	13	TRBJ2-3	TRBV6-4	TGTGCCAGCAGTGACGCGCTCACAGATACGCAGTATTTT	CASSDALTDTQYF
many	TRBD2	17	TRBJ2-1	TRBV7-2	TGTGCCAGCAGCTTAGTGGGGGGGACTAGCGCCTACAATGAGCAGTTCTTC	CASSLVGGTSAYNEQFF
many	NA	11	TRBJ1-2	TRBV3-1	TGTGCCAGCAGCCATACAGACGGCTACACCTTC	CASSHTDGYTF